These 26 T cell receptor beta chains originate from one sample sequenced in a study of blood T cell repertoires in COVID-19. Here immunoSEQ multiplex PCR was the method, and the copy in TCRdb shows in-frame clones only, minus some. The table has 250,000 or so clones, about 83% seen once. Sequencing was carried out using peripheral blood. These receptors originate from a man aged 30 to 45 who had recovered from COVID-19.

This chain links TRBV11-2 with TRBJ1-1, with D perhaps matching TRBD1 (6 bases). CDR1 SGHAT and CDR2 FQNNGV come from the germline V gene. The CDR3 consists of 15 residues. Between the trimmed V and J ends, which lost 3 bases and 1 base, there was a span of 12 bases. This CDR3 reads CASSFQRGQNTEAFF. CDR3 bases: TGTGCCAGCAGCTTTCAGAGGGGACAGAACACTGAAGCTTTCTTT.

This rearrangement joins TRBV7-9 to TRBJ1-2; D gene ambiguous. The CDR3 loop spans 15 amino acids. The germline CDR1 and CDR2 sequences are SEHNR and FQNEAQ (reference sequence). The ends were cut back, 5 bases at V and 5 bases at J, with 18 bases in the middle. CDR3 DNA: TGTGCCAGCAGCCACAACCTCCGGGAGGTGTATGGCTACACCTTC. Amino acid sequence: CASSHNLREVYGYTF. Looking up the rest from reference TRBV7-9 and TRBJ1-2 gives the full variable domain: DTGVSQNPRHKITKRGQNVTFRCDPISEHNRLYWYRQTLGQGPEFLTYFQNEAQLEKSRLLSDRFSAERPKGSFSTLEIQRTEQGDSAMYLCASSHNLREVYGYTFGSGTRLTVV.

This rearrangement joins TRBV28 to TRBJ2-2; TRBD1 matches at 7 bases. The CDR3 has 15 amino acids. After removal of 9 bases from V and 3 bases from J, the junction contained 10 bases not matched to a gene. Germline values: CDR1 MDHEN, CDR2 SYDVKM. The CDR3 DNA follows: TGTGCCAGTAGCACCGGGACAGCAGACACCGGGGAGCTGTTTTTT. Translating gives CASSTGTADTGELFF.

In its sample, this clone was seen once. This chain uses TRBV29-1 with TRBJ2-4; no clear D. V lost 3 bases and J 0 bases, leaving 3 bases between the germline ends. This CDR3 spans 12 amino acids. Germline lookup yields CDR1 SQVTM and CDR2 ANQGSEA. The CDR3 spells CSVDLAKNIQYF. CDR3 coding DNA: TGCAGCGTTGATCTAGCCAAAAACATTCAGTACTTC.

This chain links TRBV28 with TRBJ2-7, with TRBD1 as a possible D gene (6 bases). The CDR3 loop spans 14 amino acids. CDR1 MDHEN and CDR2 SYDVKM come from the germline V gene. Trimming took 3 bases from V and 0 from J, leaving 9 bases between them. The CDR3 DNA reads TGTGCCAGCAGTTTGAGGGGGATCTCCTACGAGCAGTACGTC. Translation: CASSLRGISYEQYV.

This clone was seen once. This chain's CDR3 is CASSVDQGAAEAFF. The DNA of the CDR3 is TGTGCCAGCAGCGTCGACCAGGGGGCCGCTGAAGCTTTCTTT. The rearrangement joins TRBV9 to TRBJ1-1; 8 nucleotides match TRBD1. CDR3 size: 14 residues. From germline, CDR1 is SGDLS and CDR2 YYNGEE. The V gene end was trimmed by 2 bases and the J gene end by 6 bases; junction bases not matched to a gene: 6.

The genes are TRBV6-1 and TRBJ1-5; unclear D gene. The CDR3 length is 13 residues. Trimming stripped 3 bases from V and 7 bases from J, with 10 bases between. The germline CDR1 and CDR2 sequences are MNHNS and SASEGT. The CDR3 here is CASSDSVLQPQHF. CDR3 coding DNA: TGTGCCAGCAGTGATTCGGTTCTCCAGCCCCAGCATTTT.

A few counts support this clone. V and J are TRBV7-9 and TRBJ1-1; 9 bases line up with TRBD1. The CDR3 extends over 16 amino acids. Looked up from germline, CDR1 is SEHNR and CDR2 is FQNEAQ (reference sequence). With V trimmed by 6 bases and J by 3 bases, 11 bases remained unmatched. CDR3 protein: CASREGTGTVYTEAFF. CDR3 coding DNA: TGTGCCAGCAGGGAGGGGACAGGGACGGTTTACACTGAAGCTTTCTTT.

The chain links TRBV10-3 to TRBJ1-5; D gene unclear. Between the trimmed V and J ends, which lost 7 bases and 2 bases, there was a span of 12 bases. CDR1 and CDR2 (germline): ENHRY, SYGVKD. This CDR3 is built from 14 residues. As DNA, the CDR3 is TGTGCCATCATGCGGGATGGGGGCAATCAGCCCCAGCATTTT. Its protein is CAIMRDGGNQPQHF.

This rearrangement joins TRBV7-9 to TRBJ1-6, with 8 bases aligning to TRBD1. There are 14 residues in the CDR3. CDR1 is SEHNR and CDR2 is FQNEAQ in the germline V gene (reference sequence). J lost 10 bases, V lost 5 bases, and 7 bases had no gene match. Here the CDR3 reads CASSLATGASPLHF. CDR3 DNA sequence: TGTGCCAGCAGCCTCGCGACAGGGGCCTCACCCCTCCACTTT.

V usage is TRBV2 and J usage is TRBJ1-2; maybe TRBD1 (5 bases). Looked up from germline, CDR1 is SNHLY and CDR2 is FYNNEI. This CDR3 is 10 amino acids long. V gave up 7 bases and J gave up 8 bases, with 8 bases separating them. CDR3 amino acids: CASIRGGYTF. DNA of the CDR3: TGTGCCAGCATTAGGGGCGGCTACACCTTC.

This rearrangement joins TRBV5-1 to TRBJ2-3; 7 bases are a match to TRBD1. The germline CDR1 and CDR2 sequences are SGHRS and YFSETQ. The V gene end was trimmed by 0 bases and the J gene end by 4 bases; junction bases not matched to a gene: 5. The CDR3 loop spans 15 amino acids. For the CDR3, the DNA is TGCGCCAGCAGCTTGGGGTCAGGGGGAGCAGATACGCAGTATTTT. Translation: CASSLGSGGADTQYF. Based on the CDR3 plus reference TRBV5-1 and TRBJ2-3, the full variable domain is KAGVTQTPRYLIKTRGQQVTLSCSPISGHRSVSWYQQTPGQGLQFLFEYFSETQRNKGNFPGRFSGRQFSNSRSEMNVSTLELGDSALYLCASSLGSGGADTQYFGPGTRLTVL.

The chain is built from TRBV6-5 and TRBJ1-2; 7 bases map to TRBD1. Germline trimming cut 2 bases from V and 4 bases from J; bases unmatched to any gene: 4. The germline gives CDR1 MNHEY, CDR2 SVGAGI. This CDR3 contains 14 residues. The DNA for the CDR3 is TGTGCCAGCAGTTACCGGGGACAGCTCTATGGCTACACCTTC. This sequence encodes CASSYRGQLYGYTF.

The rearrangement uses TRBV3-1 (or the pseudogene TRBV3-2) and TRBJ2-2; no clear D. Trimming left V 0 bases short and J 4 bases short, with 6 bases between. CDR3 length: 14 amino acids. The germline CDR1 and CDR2 sequences are LGHDT and YNNKEL (reference sequence). In nucleotides, the CDR3 is TGTGCCAGCAGCCAAGACTCGGGCACCGGGGAGCTGTTTTTT. This codes for CASSQDSGTGELFF.

The chain couples TRBV9 to TRBJ2-3; D is possibly TRBD2 (5 bases). Germline V CDR1 and CDR2: SGDLS, YYNGEE. The CDR3 sequence is 16 residues long. Trimming left V 0 bases short and J 5 bases short, with 16 bases between. CDR3 nucleotide sequence: TGTGCCAGCAGCGTAGGGACGGGCTTCGGGGAAGATACGCAGTATTTT. As protein: CASSVGTGFGEDTQYF.

The chain joins TRBV5-1 to TRBJ2-3; 12 bases align to TRBD1. The CDR3 loop spans 15 amino acids. The V segment lost 4 bases and the J segment 6 bases; nucleotides outside the gene matches: 6. Germline V gives CDR1 SGHRS, CDR2 YFSETQ. The CDR3 is CASSEGQGASDTQYF. CDR3 sequence (DNA): TGCGCCAGCAGCGAGGGACAGGGGGCATCTGATACGCAGTATTTT.

This CDR3 reads CASSTPPLAGVSTDTQYF. CDR3 DNA: TGCGCCAGCAGCACCCCCCCGCTAGCGGGGGTAAGCACAGATACGCAGTATTTT. The chain has TRBV4-1 and TRBJ2-3; TRBD2 matches at 10 bases. V was pared by 5 bases and J by 0 bases, with 11 bases of the junction left unmatched. This CDR3 spans 18 amino acids. Germline CDR1 reads MGHRA; CDR2 reads YSYEKL.

V and J are TRBV11-2 and TRBJ2-7, with 15 bases identical to TRBD2. V lost 5 bases and J lost 3; bases outside the gene matches: 5. There are 16 residues in the CDR3. CDR1 is SGHAT, CDR2 FQNNGV, per germline. The CDR3 DNA follows: TGTGCCAGCAGCCTGCGGGGACTAGCGGGGGGCTACGAGCAGTACTTC. It translates to CASSLRGLAGGYEQYF.

V and J are TRBV7-8 and TRBJ2-5; 10 nucleotides align to TRBD2. The ends lost 6 bases at V and 5 bases at J; junction bases unmatched: 12. The CDR3 has 16 residues. From germline, CDR1 is SGHVS and CDR2 FQNEAQ. The CDR3, as DNA: TGTGCCAGCAGGTCCTTGAGCGGGGGGGCCGGCGAGACCCAGTACTTC. It codes for CASRSLSGGAGETQYF.

The J gene is TRBJ2-1, the V gene TRBV7-3; D may be TRBD2 (5 bases). CDR1 SGHTA and CDR2 FQGTGA come from the germline V gene. This CDR3 has 15 residues. The V gene lost 2 bases and the J gene lost 2 bases, with 10 bases spanning the gap. CDR3 in DNA: TGTGCCAGCAGCTTAGGAGAGGGCCCCTACAATGAGCAGTTCTTC. Amino acids: CASSLGEGPYNEQFF.

The V gene is TRBV11-2, the J gene TRBJ2-3; possible D gene TRBD1, 6 bases. This CDR3 comprises 15 residues. CDR1 and CDR2 (germline): SGHAT, FQNNGV. V was clipped by 3 bases and J by 0 bases, with 10 bases between them. CDR3 region: CASSLNRDSTDTQYF. DNA for the CDR3: TGTGCCAGCAGCTTGAACAGGGATAGCACAGATACGCAGTATTTT.

V usage is TRBV28 and J usage is TRBJ2-1, with 8 bases lining up with TRBD2. The CDR3 contains 15 residues. Germline trimming cut 3 bases from V and 7 bases from J; bases unmatched to any gene: 8. Germline V gene lookup returns CDR1 MDHEN and CDR2 SYDVKM. The CDR3 region is CASSFVAGGGNEQFF. In DNA form, the CDR3 reads TGTGCCAGCAGTTTTGTGGCGGGGGGCGGGAATGAGCAGTTCTTC.

The rearrangement links TRBV7-9 to TRBJ1-1; D remains ambiguous. Germline-derived CDR1 and CDR2 are SEHNR and FQNEAQ (reference sequence). The CDR3 loop spans 14 amino acids. The ends were cut back, 1 base at V and 1 base at J, with 7 bases in the middle. In DNA form, the CDR3 reads TGTGCCAGCAGCTTAGAGTACAAGAACACTGAAGCTTTCTTT. This gives the protein CASSLEYKNTEAFF. Together with reference TRBV7-9 and TRBJ1-1, the CDR3 gives the full variable domain: DTGVSQNPRHKITKRGQNVTFRCDPISEHNRLYWYRQTLGQGPEFLTYFQNEAQLEKSRLLSDRFSAERPKGSFSTLEIQRTEQGDSAMYLCASSLEYKNTEAFFGQGTRLTVV.

The gene calls are TRBV27 and TRBJ1-6, with D possibly TRBD1 on 5 matching bases. CDR1 and CDR2 (germline): MNHEY, SMNVEV (reference sequence). The CDR3 is 17 residues long. V was shortened by 1 base and J by 3 bases, with 13 bases between the two germline ends. CDR3 sequence reads: CASSLWVGQLYNSPLHF. The CDR3 region has the DNA TGTGCCAGCAGTTTATGGGTGGGGCAGCTCTATAATTCACCCCTCCACTTT.

J is TRBJ1-1 and V is TRBV2; tentatively, D is TRBD1 (5 bases). Germline V gives CDR1 SNHLY, CDR2 FYNNEI. V gave up 7 bases and J gave up 1 base, with 7 bases separating them. The CDR3 loop spans 12 amino acids. The CDR3 region has the DNA TGTGCCAGCAACACAGGGAACACTGAAGCTTTCTTT. As protein: CASNTGNTEAFF.

The V call is TRBV2, the J call TRBJ2-7; D is unclear. Trimming left V 7 bases short and J 1 base short, with 8 bases between. Germline CDR1 reads SNHLY; CDR2 reads FYNNEI. This CDR3 comprises 12 residues. CDR3 DNA sequence: TGTGCCAGCAAATCCGTGTCCTACGAGCAGTACTTC. Amino acid sequence: CASKSVSYEQYF.